The 16 T cell receptor beta chains listed next were all sequenced from one sample in a study of cytomegalovirus exposure and HLA in healthy donors. The PCR was carried out with 60 Vbeta primers and 13 Jbeta primers. Clones were read by immunoSEQ multiplex PCR, and TCRdb kept only the in-frame ones, dropping some. The table records 200,000 to 250,000 clones, more than 85% of them present only once. Sequenced material: PBMCs. These receptors all stem from a woman aged 18-30 years in good health and CMV-seronegative.

The V and J genes are TRBV15 and TRBJ2-5, with TRBD1 as a possible D gene (6 bases). CDR1 and CDR2 (germline): LNHNV, YYDKDF (reference sequence). This CDR3 spans 16 amino acids. Trimming stripped 3 bases from V and 5 bases from J, with 19 bases between. CDR3 nucleotides: TGTGCCACCAGCAGCGCTGGGTGGGACAATCAGGAGACCCAGTACTTC. Its protein is CATSSAGWDNQETQYF.

The rearrangement uses TRBV15 and TRBJ2-5; 9 nucleotides match TRBD2. The CDR3 consists of 16 residues. Trimming removed 2 bases from V and 5 bases from J; junction bases left unmatched: 9. The germline V gene encodes CDR1 LNHNV and CDR2 YYDKDF (reference sequence). In nucleotides, the CDR3 is TGTGCCACCAGCAGAACAAACAGGGCGGGGGGGGAGACCCAGTACTTC. Amino acid sequence: CATSRTNRAGGETQYF.

This clone was seen only once. This chain links TRBV11-3 with TRBJ2-7; the match to TRBD1 covers 7 bases. V gave up 8 bases and J gave up 6 bases; unmatched junction bases: 13. Germline assignment: CDR1 SGHNT and CDR2 YENEEA. The CDR3 is made up of 14 amino acids. The CDR3 nucleotides read TGTGCCAGCTCAGCTTCGTCCTACAGGGGCGAGCAGTACTTC. It is translated as CASSASSYRGEQYF. Supplemented by reference TRBV11-3 and TRBJ2-7, the full variable domain reads EAGVVQSPRYKIIEKKQPVAFWCNPISGHNTLYWYLQNLGQGPELLIRYENEEAVDDSQLPKDRFSAERLKGVDSTLKIQPAELGDSAVYLCASSASSYRGEQYFGPGTRLTVT.

The rearrangement uses TRBV15 and TRBJ2-7, with 7 bases identical to TRBD1. Per germline, CDR1 LNHNV and CDR2 YYDKDF (reference sequence). This CDR3 has 13 residues. With 5 bases clipped from V and 6 bases from J, the junction kept 7 bases outside the gene matches. This CDR3 is CATSPTTGSEQYF. The CDR3, as DNA: TGTGCCACCAGCCCTACGACAGGGTCCGAGCAGTACTTC.

This chain connects TRBV9 to TRBJ1-1; weak D call: TRBD1 (6 bases). CDR3 length equals 16 residues. The germline V gene has CDR1 SGDLS and CDR2 YYNGEE. V was shortened by 4 bases and J by 3 bases, with 19 bases between the two germline ends. This CDR3 is CASSKHRVGLDTEAFF. The CDR3 region has the DNA TGTGCCAGCAGCAAACACAGGGTTGGATTGGACACTGAAGCTTTCTTT.

This clone has just one count. The rearrangement links TRBV18 to TRBJ1-1, with 9 bases matching TRBD1. The CDR3 has 19 amino acids. The V gene's germline CDR1 is KGHSH and CDR2 LQKENI. The ends lost 1 base at V and 0 bases at J; junction bases unmatched: 12. The CDR3 sequence: CASSPRSQGQGLMNTEAFF. For the CDR3, the DNA is TGTGCCAGCTCACCACGCAGTCAGGGACAGGGACTCATGAACACTGAAGCTTTCTTT. The full variable domain, rest sourced from reference TRBV18 and TRBJ1-1, is NAGVMQNPRHLVRRRGQEARLRCSPMKGHSHVYWYRQLPEEGLKFMVYLQKENIIDESGMPKERFSAEFPKEGPSILRIQQVVRGDSAAYFCASSPRSQGQGLMNTEAFFGQGTRLTVV.

The chain recombines TRBV2 with TRBJ1-1; 8 positions agree with TRBD1. The CDR3 runs to 15 residues. Germline CDR1 and CDR2: SNHLY and FYNNEI. Germline trimming cut 6 bases from V and 0 bases from J; bases unmatched to any gene: 6. CDR3 coding DNA: TGTGCCAGCAGCGGCCGGACAGGGTTGAACACTGAAGCTTTCTTT. Translating it yields CASSGRTGLNTEAFF.

The rearrangement links TRBV7-9 to TRBJ2-5, with 11 positions matching TRBD2. The trim removed 3 bases at V and 4 bases at J, leaving 10 bases unmatched. The CDR3 spans 17 residues. Germline lookup yields CDR1 SEHNR and CDR2 FQNEAQ (reference sequence). DNA for the CDR3: TGTGCCAGCAGCTTTCACATAGCGGGAGGGCCGGGAGAGACCCAGTACTTC. It specifies CASSFHIAGGPGETQYF.

The chain uses TRBV29-1 and TRBJ2-3, with TRBD2 as a possible D gene (5 bases). The CDR3 loop spans 13 amino acids. The germline V gene has CDR1 SQVTM and CDR2 ANQGSEA. V was shortened by 7 bases and J by 0 bases, with 11 bases between the two germline ends. The CDR3 region is CSGEGGSTDTQYF. The CDR3 bases are TGCAGCGGAGAGGGCGGGAGCACAGATACGCAGTATTTT.

The J gene is TRBJ2-5, the V gene TRBV5-6; 9 bases are a match to TRBD2. Germline values: CDR1 SGHDT, CDR2 YYEEEE. After removal of 3 bases from V and 2 bases from J, the junction contained 8 bases not matched to a gene. CDR3 length equals 16 residues. Here the CDR3 DNA reads TGTGCCAGCAGCTATCCGCGAGCGGGAGGTCAAGAGACCCAGTACTTC. This encodes CASSYPRAGGQETQYF.

The rearrangement links TRBV19 to TRBJ2-1; maybe TRBD1 (6 bases). Germline V gives CDR1 LNHDA, CDR2 SQIVND (reference sequence). The V end lost 6 bases, the J end lost 4 bases, and 10 bases lay between the germline ends. The CDR3 covers 13 residues. For the CDR3, the DNA is TGTGCCAGTAGCCACAGGGTATACAATGAGCAGTTCTTC. It yields the protein CASSHRVYNEQFF.

The chain recombines TRBV2 with TRBJ1-1; D may be TRBD1 (6 bases). Trimming took off 6 bases at V and 10 bases at J, with 12 bases between the two ends. CDR1 is SNHLY, CDR2 FYNNEI, per germline. This CDR3 has 11 amino acids. Written as DNA, the CDR3 is TGTGCCAGCAGAACGACAGGTATAGCTTTCTTT. Protein: CASRTTGIAFF.

In the case of this clone: Germline is not matched at one junction end, which may reflect a read error. V is TRBV7-9 and J is TRBJ1-1, with a tentative D call TRBD1 (6 bases). The CDR3 has 14 residues. The V gene's germline CDR1 is SEHNR and CDR2 FQNEAQ (reference sequence). CDR3: CSSTPGVVNTEAFF. CDR3 in DNA: TGTTCCAGCACCCCAGGGGTAGTGAACACTGAAGCTTTCTTT.

The J gene is TRBJ2-7, the V gene TRBV28; D not resolved. There are 12 residues in the CDR3. V shed 3 bases and J shed 1 base, with 4 bases lying between them. Per germline, CDR1 MDHEN and CDR2 SYDVKM. CDR3 bases: TGTGCCAGCAGTTTCGGTTCCTACGAGCAGTACTTC. It specifies CASSFGSYEQYF.

V and J are TRBV19 and TRBJ2-7; 14 bases align to TRBD2. The germline V gene encodes CDR1 LNHDA and CDR2 SQIVND (reference sequence). V was clipped by 5 bases and J by 3 bases; unmatched bases: 3. The CDR3 runs to 15 residues. The CDR3 bases are TGTGCCAGTAGTTTGGGACTAGCGGGAGACTACGAGCAGTACTTC. Translating gives CASSLGLAGDYEQYF.

This clone was counted only a few times. The gene calls are TRBV15 and TRBJ2-5; no reliable D call. The J call may be in error: the DNA end matches TRBJ2-7 better. The CDR3 extends over 13 amino acids. Germline CDR1 and CDR2: LNHNV and YYDKDF (reference sequence). Here the CDR3 DNA reads TGTGCCACCGGTATGGCGGTAGCCTACGAGCAGTACTTC. Amino acids: CATGMAVAYEQYF.